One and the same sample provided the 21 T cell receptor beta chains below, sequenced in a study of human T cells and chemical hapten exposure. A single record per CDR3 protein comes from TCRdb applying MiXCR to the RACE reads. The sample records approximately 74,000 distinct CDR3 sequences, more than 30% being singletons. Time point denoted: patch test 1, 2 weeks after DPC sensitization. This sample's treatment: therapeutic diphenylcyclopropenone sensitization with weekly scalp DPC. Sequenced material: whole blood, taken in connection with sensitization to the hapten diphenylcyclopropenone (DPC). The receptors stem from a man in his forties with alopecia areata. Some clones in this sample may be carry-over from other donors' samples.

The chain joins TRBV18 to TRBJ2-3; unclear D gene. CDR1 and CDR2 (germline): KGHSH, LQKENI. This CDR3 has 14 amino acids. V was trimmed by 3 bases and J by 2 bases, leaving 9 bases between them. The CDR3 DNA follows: TGTGCCAGCTCACCGATGCCTTCCACAGATACGCAGTATTTT. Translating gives CASSPMPSTDTQYF. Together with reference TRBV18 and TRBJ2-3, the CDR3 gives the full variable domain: NAGVMQNPRHLVRRRGQEARLRCSPMKGHSHVYWYRQLPEEGLKFMVYLQKENIIDESGMPKERFSAEFPKEGPSILRIQQVVRGDSAAYFCASSPMPSTDTQYFGPGTRLTVL.

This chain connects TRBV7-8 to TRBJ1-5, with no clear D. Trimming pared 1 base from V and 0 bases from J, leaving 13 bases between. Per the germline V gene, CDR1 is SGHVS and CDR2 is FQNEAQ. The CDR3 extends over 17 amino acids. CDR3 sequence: CASSLVATQNSNQPQHF. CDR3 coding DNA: TGTGCCAGCAGCTTAGTGGCGACCCAGAATAGCAATCAGCCCCAGCATTTT.

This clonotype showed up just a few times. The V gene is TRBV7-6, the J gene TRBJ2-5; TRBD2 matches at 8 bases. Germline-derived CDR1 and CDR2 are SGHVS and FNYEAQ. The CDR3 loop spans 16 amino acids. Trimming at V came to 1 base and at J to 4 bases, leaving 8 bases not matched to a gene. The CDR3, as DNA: TGTGCCAGCAGCTTAGATAACAGCCTAGCGGGAGAGACCCAGTACTTC. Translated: CASSLDNSLAGETQYF.

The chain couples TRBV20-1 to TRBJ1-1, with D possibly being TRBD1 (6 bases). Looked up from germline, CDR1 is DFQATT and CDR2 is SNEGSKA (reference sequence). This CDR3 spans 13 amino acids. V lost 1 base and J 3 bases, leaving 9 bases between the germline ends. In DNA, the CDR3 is TGCAGTGCTAGAGTACCAGGGGACACTGAAGCTTTCTTT. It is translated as CSARVPGDTEAFF.

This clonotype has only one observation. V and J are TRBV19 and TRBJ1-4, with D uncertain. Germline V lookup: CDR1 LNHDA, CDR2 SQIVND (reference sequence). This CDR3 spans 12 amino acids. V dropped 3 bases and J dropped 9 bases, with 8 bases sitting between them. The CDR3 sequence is CASSIGGKKLFF. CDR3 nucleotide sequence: TGTGCCAGTAGTATTGGAGGGAAAAAACTGTTTTTT.

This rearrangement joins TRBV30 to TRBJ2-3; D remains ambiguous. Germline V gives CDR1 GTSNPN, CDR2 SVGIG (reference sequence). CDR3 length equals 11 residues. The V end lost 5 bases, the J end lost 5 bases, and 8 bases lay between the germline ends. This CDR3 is CAWGSVDTQYF. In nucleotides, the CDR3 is TGTGCCTGGGGGTCGGTAGATACGCAGTATTTT. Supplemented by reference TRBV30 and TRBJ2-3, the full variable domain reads SQTIHQWPATLVQPVGSPLSLECTVEGTSNPNLYWYRQAAGRGLQLLFYSVGIGQISSEVPQNLSASRPQDRQFILSSKKLLLSDSGFYLCAWGSVDTQYFGPGTRLTVL.

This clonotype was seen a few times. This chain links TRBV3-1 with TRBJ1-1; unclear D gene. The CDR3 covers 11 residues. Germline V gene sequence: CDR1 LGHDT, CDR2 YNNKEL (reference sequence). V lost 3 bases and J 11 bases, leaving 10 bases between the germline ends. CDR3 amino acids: CASSHAAEAFF. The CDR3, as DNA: TGTGCCAGCAGCCATGCGGCGGAGGCTTTCTTT.

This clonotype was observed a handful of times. The CDR3: CSARSGARYGYTF. The CDR3 bases are TGCAGTGCTAGATCGGGGGCCCGCTATGGCTACACCTTC. V gene TRBV20-1 combines with J gene TRBJ1-2; TRBD1 might be the D (6 bases). The CDR3 is made up of 13 amino acids. The germline V gene encodes CDR1 DFQATT and CDR2 SNEGSKA (reference sequence). Deletions cut 2 bases from V and 4 bases from J, with 11 bases between.

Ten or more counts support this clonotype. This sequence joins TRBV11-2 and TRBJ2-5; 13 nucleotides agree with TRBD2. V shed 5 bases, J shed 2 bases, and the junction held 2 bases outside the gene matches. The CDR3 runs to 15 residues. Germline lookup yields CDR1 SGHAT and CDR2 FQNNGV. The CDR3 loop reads CASSPLAGGQETQYF. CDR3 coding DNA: TGTGCCAGCAGCCCACTAGCGGGAGGGCAAGAGACCCAGTACTTC.

CDR3 sequence (DNA): TGTGCCAGCAGTTCCCGCCCCGGACACGGCACAGATACGCAGTATTTT. It is translated as CASSSRPGHGTDTQYF. The chain links TRBV6-2 or TRBV6-3 to TRBJ2-3; TRBD1 is a possible D gene (5 bases). Germline V gives CDR1 MNHEY, CDR2 SVGEGT. Trimming removed 4 bases at V and 1 base at J, with 15 bases between. This CDR3 spans 16 amino acids.

CDR3 DNA: TGTGCAAGTCGCTTACCAACATACCGGGGGAGCGCAGATACGCAGTATTTT. Its translation is CASRLPTYRGSADTQYF. The V call is TRBV12-2, the J call TRBJ2-3; TRBD1 is the table's D call, not checked against the DNA. TRBV12-2 is classified as a pseudogene. This CDR3 contains 17 residues.

The CDR3 reads CSARRTGDGYTF. The CDR3 nucleotides read TGCAGTGCTAGACGGACAGGGGATGGCTACACCTTC. The rearrangement joins TRBV20-1 to TRBJ1-2; 9 bases map to TRBD1. Germline V gene lookup returns CDR1 DFQATT and CDR2 SNEGSKA (reference sequence). V was pared by 2 bases and J by 6 bases, with 1 base of the junction left unmatched. The CDR3 runs to 12 residues.

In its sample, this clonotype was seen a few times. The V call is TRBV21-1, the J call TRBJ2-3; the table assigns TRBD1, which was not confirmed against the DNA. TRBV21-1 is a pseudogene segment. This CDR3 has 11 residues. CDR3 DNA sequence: TGTGCCCGGCGCAGCACAGATACGCAGTATTTT. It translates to CARRSTDTQYF.

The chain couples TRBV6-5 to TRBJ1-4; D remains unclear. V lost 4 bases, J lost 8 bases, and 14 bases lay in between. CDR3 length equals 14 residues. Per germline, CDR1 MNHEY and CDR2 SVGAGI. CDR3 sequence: CASSLQSFGEKLFF. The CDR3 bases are TGTGCCAGCAGTTTGCAGAGCTTTGGGGAAAAACTGTTTTTT.

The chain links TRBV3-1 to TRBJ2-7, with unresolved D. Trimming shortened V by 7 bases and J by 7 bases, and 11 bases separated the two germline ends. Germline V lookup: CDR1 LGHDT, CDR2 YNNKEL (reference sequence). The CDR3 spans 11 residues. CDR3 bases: TGTGCCAGCACGCAACAAGGGGAGCAGTACTTC. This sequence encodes CASTQQGEQYF.

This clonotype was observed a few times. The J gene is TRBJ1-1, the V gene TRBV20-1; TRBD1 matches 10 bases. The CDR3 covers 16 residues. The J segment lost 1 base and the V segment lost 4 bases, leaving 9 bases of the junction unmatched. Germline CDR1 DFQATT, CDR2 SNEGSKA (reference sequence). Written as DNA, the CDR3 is TGCAGTGCTACTCCCGGGACAGGGGCTCCGAACACTGAAGCTTTCTTT. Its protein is CSATPGTGAPNTEAFF.

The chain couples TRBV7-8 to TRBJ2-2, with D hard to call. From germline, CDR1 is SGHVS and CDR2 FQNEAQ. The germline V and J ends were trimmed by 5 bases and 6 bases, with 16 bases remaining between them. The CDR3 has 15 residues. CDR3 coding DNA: TGTGCCAGCAGCCCCTCATCCGGGTGGGCCGGGGAGCTGTTTTTT. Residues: CASSPSSGWAGELFF. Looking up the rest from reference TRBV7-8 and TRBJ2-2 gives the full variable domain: GAGVSQSPRYKVAKRGQDVALRCDPISGHVSLFWYQQALGQGPEFLTYFQNEAQLDKSGLPSDRFFAERPEGSVSTLKIQRTQQEDSAVYLCASSPSSGWAGELFFGEGSRLTVL.

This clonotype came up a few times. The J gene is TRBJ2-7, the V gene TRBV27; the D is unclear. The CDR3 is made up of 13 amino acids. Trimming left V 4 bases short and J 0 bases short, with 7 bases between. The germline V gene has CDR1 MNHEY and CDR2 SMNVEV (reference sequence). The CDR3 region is CASSSLASYEQYF. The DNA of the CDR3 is TGTGCCAGCAGTTCGCTCGCCTCCTACGAGCAGTACTTC.

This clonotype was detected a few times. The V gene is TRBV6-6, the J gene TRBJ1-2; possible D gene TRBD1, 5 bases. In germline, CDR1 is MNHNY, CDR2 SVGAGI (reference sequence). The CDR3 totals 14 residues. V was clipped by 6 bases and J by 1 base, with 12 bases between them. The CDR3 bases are TGTGCCAGCAGGCCCCAGGGAAATAACTATGGCTACACCTTC. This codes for CASRPQGNNYGYTF.

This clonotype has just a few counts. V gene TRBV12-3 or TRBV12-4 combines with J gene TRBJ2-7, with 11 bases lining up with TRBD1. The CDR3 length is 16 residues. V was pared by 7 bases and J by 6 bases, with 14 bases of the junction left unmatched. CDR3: CASTYLGGTGGGEQYF. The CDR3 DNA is TGTGCCAGCACCTACCTTGGGGGGACAGGGGGTGGCGAGCAGTACTTC.

CDR3 in DNA: TGTGCCAGCAGTGAATGGGTTACCAGCAATCAGCCCCAGCATTTT. The encoded protein is CASSEWVTSNQPQHF. The rearrangement joins TRBV6-1 to TRBJ1-5; the D is unclear. V was trimmed by 2 bases and J by 1 base, leaving 9 bases between them. This CDR3 has 15 amino acids. Germline V gene lookup returns CDR1 MNHNS and CDR2 SASEGT.